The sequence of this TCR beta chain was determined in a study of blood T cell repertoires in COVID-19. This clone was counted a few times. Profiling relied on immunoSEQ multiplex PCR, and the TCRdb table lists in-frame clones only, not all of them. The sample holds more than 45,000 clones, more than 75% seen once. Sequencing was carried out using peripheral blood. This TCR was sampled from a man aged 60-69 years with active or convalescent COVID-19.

CDR3 coding DNA: TGTGCCAGCAGCTTATATCCTAACACCGGGGAGCTGTTTTTT. It specifies CASSLYPNTGELFF. The chain carries TRBV7-3 and TRBJ2-2; D gene unclear. Germline CDR1 reads SGHTA; CDR2 reads FQGTGA. The V and J ends lost 2 bases and 2 bases respectively, with 6 bases between them. CDR3 size: 14 residues. The full variable domain, in which reference TRBV7-3 and TRBJ2-2 provide the parts outside the CDR3, is GAGVSQTPSNKVTEKGKYVELRCDPISGHTALYWYRQSLGQGPEFLIYFQGTGAADDSGLPNDRFFAVRPEGSVSTLKIQRTERGDSAVYLCASSLYPNTGELFFGEGSRLTVL.